Sequencing of this TCR beta chain was carried out in a study of blood T cell repertoires in COVID-19. Germline V gives CDR1 LNHDA, CDR2 SQIVND (reference sequence). V was cut by 7 bases and J by 2 bases, with 14 bases left in between. CDR3 length equals 14 residues. This table comes from immunoSEQ multiplex PCR, and its TCRdb copy is limited to in-frame clones, with some not included. Here the sample spans about 400,000 clones, roughly 86% being singletons. The sample taken for sequencing was PBMCs or T cells enriched from blood (not recorded which). This clonotype was obtained from a woman aged 40 to 50 with acute COVID-19. This rearrangement joins TRBV19 to TRBJ1-1; no clear D. DNA of the CDR3: TGTGCCAGTACCTCCCCCCAGATTAACACTGAAGCTTTCTTT. This encodes CASTSPQINTEAFF.